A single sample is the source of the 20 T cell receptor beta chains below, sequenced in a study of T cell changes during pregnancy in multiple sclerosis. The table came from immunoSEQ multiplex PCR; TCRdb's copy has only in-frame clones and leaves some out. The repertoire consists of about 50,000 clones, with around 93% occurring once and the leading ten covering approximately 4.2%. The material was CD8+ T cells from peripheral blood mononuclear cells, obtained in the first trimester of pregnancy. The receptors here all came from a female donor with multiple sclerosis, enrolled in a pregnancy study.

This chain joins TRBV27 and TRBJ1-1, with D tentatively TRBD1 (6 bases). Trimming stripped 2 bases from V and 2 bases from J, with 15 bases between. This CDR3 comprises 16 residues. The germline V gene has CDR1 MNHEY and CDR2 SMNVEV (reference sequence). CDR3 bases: TGTGCCAGCAGTTTAAGGGCGCAGGGGATAAACACTGAAGCTTTCTTT. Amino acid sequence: CASSLRAQGINTEAFF.

The CDR3 DNA reads as TGCGCCAGCAGCCAAGACAGGGCCAATCAGCCCCAGCATTTT. Protein sequence: CASSQDRANQPQHF. The chain carries TRBV4-3 and TRBJ1-5, with a tentative D call TRBD1 (5 bases). Trimming shortened V by 0 bases and J by 3 bases, and 6 bases separated the two germline ends. Germline V gives CDR1 LGHNA, CDR2 YSLEER. CDR3 length: 14 amino acids.

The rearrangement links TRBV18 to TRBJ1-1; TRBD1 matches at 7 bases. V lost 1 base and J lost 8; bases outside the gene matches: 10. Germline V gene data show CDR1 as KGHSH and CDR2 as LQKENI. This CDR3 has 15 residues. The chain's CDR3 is CASSPRTGEEAEAFF. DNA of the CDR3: TGTGCCAGCTCACCACGAACAGGGGAAGAGGCGGAAGCTTTCTTT.

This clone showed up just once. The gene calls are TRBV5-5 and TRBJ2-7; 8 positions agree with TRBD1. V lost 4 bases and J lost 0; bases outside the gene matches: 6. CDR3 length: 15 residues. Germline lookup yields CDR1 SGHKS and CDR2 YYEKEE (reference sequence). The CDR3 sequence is CASSQIQGGSYEQYF. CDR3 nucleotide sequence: TGTGCCAGCAGCCAGATACAGGGGGGCTCCTACGAGCAGTACTTC.

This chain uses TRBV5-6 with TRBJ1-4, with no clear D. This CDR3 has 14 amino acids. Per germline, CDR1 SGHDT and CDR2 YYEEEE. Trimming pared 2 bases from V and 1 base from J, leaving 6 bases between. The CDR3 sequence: CASSLGLTNEKLFF. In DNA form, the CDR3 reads TGTGCCAGCAGCTTAGGACTAACTAATGAAAAACTGTTTTTT.

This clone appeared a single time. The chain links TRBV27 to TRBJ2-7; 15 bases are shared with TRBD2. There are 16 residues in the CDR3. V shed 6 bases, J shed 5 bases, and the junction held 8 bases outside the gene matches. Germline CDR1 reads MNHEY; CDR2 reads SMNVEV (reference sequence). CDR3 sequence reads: CASSPGTSGRTDEQYF. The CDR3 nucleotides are TGTGCCAGCAGCCCCGGGACTAGCGGGAGGACCGACGAGCAGTACTTC.

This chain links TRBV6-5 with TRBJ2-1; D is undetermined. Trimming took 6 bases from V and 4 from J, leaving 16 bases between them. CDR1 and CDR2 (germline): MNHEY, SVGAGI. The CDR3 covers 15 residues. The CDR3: CASRVSKAGYNEQFF. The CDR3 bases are TGTGCCAGCAGGGTTTCGAAGGCAGGATACAATGAGCAGTTCTTC.

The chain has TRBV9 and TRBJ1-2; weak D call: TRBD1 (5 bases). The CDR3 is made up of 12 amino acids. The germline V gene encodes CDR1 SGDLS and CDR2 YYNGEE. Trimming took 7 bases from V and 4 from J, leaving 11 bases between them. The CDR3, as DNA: TGTGCCAGCGGGGGGGACCCCTATGGCTACACCTTC. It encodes CASGGDPYGYTF.

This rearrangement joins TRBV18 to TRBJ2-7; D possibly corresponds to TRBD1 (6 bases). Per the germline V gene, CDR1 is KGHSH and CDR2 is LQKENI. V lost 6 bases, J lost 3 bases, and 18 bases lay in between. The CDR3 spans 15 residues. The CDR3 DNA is TGTGCCAGCTCCCCAGGAGCGGACAGAAACTACGAGCAGTACTTC. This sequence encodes CASSPGADRNYEQYF. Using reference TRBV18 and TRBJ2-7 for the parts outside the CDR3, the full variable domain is NAGVMQNPRHLVRRRGQEARLRCSPMKGHSHVYWYRQLPEEGLKFMVYLQKENIIDESGMPKERFSAEFPKEGPSILRIQQVVRGDSAAYFCASSPGADRNYEQYFGPGTRLTVT.

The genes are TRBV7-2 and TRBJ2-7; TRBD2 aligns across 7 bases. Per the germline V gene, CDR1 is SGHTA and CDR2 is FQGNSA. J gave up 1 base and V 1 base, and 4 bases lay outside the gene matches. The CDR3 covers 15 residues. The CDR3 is CASSLVGGGSYEQYF. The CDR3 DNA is TGTGCCAGCAGCTTAGTTGGCGGGGGTTCCTACGAGCAGTACTTC.

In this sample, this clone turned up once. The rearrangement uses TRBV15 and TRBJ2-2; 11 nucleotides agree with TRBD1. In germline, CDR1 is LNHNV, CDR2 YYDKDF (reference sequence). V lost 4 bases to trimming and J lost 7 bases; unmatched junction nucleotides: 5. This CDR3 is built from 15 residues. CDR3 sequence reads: CATSMGQGGNGELFF. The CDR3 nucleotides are TGTGCCACCAGCATGGGACAGGGGGGAAACGGGGAGCTGTTTTTT.

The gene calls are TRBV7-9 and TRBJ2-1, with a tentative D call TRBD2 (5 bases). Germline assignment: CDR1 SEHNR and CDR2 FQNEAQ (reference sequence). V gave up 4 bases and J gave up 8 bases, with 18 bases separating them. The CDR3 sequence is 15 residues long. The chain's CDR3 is CASSSQISFGDEQFF. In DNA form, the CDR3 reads TGTGCCAGCAGCTCACAGATATCATTCGGGGATGAGCAGTTCTTC.

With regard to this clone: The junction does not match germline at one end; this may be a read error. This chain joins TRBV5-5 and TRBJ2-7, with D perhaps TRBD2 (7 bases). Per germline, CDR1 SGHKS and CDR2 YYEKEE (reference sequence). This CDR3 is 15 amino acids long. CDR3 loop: CASSQESGGAYEQYF. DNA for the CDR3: TGCGCCAGCAGCCAAGAATCGGGGGGCGCCTACGAGCAGTACTTC. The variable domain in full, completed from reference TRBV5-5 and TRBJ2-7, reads DAGVTQSPTHLIKTRGQQVTLRCSPISGHKSVSWYQQVLGQGPQFIFQYYEKEERGRGNFPDRFSARQFPNYSSELNVNALLLGDSALYLCASSQESGGAYEQYFGPGTRLTVT.

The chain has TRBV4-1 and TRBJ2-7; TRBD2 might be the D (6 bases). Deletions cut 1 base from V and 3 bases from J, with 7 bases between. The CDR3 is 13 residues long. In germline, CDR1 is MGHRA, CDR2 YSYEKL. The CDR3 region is CASSQGRDYEQYF. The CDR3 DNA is TGCGCCAGCAGCCAAGGGAGGGACTACGAGCAGTACTTC.

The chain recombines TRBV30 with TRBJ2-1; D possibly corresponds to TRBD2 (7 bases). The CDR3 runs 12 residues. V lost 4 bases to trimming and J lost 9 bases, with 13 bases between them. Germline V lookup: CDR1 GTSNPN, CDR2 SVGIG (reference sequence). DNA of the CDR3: TGTGCCTGGAAAGCGGCGGGGGCTGAGCAGTTCTTC. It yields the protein CAWKAAGAEQFF.

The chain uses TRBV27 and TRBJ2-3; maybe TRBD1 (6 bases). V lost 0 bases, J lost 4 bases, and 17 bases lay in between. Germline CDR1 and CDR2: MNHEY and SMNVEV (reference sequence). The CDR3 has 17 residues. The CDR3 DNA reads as TGTGCCAGCAGTTTATCCAGGCTCATCGCAGGGGCAGATACGCAGTATTTT. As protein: CASSLSRLIAGADTQYF.

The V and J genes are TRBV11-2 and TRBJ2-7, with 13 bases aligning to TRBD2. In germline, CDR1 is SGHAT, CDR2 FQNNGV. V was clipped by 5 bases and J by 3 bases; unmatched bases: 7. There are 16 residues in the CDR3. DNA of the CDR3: TGTGCCAGCAGCCAAAGGGGACTAGCGGGAAGCTACGAGCAGTACTTC. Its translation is CASSQRGLAGSYEQYF.

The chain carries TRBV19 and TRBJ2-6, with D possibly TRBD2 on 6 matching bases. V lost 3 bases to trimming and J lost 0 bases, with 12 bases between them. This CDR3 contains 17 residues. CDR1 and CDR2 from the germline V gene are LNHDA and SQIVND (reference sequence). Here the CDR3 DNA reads TGTGCCAGTAGTATTCAGGGAGGCCGCTCTGGGGCCAACGTCCTGACTTTC. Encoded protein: CASSIQGGRSGANVLTF.

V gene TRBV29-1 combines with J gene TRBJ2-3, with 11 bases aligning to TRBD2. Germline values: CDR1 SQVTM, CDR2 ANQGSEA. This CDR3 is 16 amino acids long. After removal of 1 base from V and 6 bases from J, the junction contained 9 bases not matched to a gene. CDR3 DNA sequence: TGCAGCGTTGAAGCTAGCGGGGGGCAAATTGCGGATACGCAGTATTTT. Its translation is CSVEASGGQIADTQYF.

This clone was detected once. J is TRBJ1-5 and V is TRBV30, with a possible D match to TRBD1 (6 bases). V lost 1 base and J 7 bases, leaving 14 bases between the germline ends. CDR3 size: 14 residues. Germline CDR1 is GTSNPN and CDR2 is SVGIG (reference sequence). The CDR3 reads CAWSEGGVGQPQHF. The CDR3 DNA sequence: TGTGCCTGGAGTGAAGGGGGTGTGGGACAGCCCCAGCATTTT.